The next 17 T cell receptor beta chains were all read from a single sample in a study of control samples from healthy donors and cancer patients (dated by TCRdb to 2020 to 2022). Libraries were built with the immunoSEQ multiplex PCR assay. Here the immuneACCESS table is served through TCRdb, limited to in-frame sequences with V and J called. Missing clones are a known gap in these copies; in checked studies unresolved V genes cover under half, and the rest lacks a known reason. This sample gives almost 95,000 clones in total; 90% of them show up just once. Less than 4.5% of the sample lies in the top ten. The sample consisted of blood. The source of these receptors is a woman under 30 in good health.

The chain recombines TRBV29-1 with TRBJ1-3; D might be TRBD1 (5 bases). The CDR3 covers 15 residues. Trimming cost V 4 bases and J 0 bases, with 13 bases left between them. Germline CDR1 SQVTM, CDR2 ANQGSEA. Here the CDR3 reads CSVVVWGSSGNTIYF. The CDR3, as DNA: TGCAGCGTTGTGGTTTGGGGGTCCTCTGGAAACACCATATATTTT.

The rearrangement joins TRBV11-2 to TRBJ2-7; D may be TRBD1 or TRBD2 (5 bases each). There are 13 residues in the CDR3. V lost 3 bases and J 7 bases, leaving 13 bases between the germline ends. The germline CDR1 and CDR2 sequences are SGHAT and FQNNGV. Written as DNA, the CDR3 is TGTGCCAGCAGCTTGCGCAGGGAGAAAGAGCAGTACTTC. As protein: CASSLRREKEQYF. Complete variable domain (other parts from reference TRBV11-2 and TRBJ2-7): EAGVAQSPRYKIIEKRQSVAFWCNPISGHATLYWYQQILGQGPKLLIQFQNNGVVDDSQLPKDRFSAERLKGVDSTLKIQPAKLEDSAVYLCASSLRREKEQYFGPGTRLTVT.

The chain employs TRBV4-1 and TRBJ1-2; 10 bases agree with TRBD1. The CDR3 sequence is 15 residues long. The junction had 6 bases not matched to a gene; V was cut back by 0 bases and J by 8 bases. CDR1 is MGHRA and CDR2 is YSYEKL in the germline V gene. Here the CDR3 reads CASSQDPDRGQGYTF. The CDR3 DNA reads TGCGCCAGCAGCCAAGACCCCGACAGGGGGCAAGGCTACACCTTC.

CDR3 DNA: TGTGCCAGCGTCCGGGGAGATACGCAGTATTTT. Translating it yields CASVRGDTQYF. The V gene is TRBV3-1 (or the pseudogene TRBV3-2), the J gene TRBJ2-3; the D gene is possibly TRBD2 (5 bases). The V end was cut by 8 bases, the J end by 5 bases, with 8 bases between. The CDR3 loop spans 11 amino acids. Per germline, CDR1 LGHDT and CDR2 YNNKEL (reference sequence).

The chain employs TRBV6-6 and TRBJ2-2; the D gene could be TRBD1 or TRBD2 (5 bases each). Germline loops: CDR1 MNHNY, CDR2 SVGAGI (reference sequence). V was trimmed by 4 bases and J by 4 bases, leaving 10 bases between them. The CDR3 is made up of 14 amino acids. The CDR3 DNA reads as TGTGCCAGCAGTTTCGGGGCTATCACCGGGGAGCTGTTTTTT. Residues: CASSFGAITGELFF.

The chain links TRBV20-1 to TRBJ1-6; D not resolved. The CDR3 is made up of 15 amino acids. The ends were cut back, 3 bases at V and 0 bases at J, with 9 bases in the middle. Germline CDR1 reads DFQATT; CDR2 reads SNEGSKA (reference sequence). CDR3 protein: CSASSFSSYNSPLHF. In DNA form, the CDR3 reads TGCAGTGCTAGTTCGTTCTCCTCCTATAATTCACCCCTCCACTTT.

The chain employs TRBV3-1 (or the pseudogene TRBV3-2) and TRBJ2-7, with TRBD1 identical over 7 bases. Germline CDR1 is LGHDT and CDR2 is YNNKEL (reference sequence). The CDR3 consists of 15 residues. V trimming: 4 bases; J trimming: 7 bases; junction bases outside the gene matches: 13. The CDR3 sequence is CASSLGGRGVGEQYF. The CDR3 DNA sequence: TGTGCCAGCAGCCTAGGGGGCAGAGGGGTGGGAGAGCAGTACTTC.

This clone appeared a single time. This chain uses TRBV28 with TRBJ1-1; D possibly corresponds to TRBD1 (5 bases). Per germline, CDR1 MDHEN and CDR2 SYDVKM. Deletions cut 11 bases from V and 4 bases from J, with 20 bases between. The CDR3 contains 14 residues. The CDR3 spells CASANWGSGTEAFF. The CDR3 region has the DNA TGTGCCTCAGCGAATTGGGGGTCGGGCACTGAAGCTTTCTTT.

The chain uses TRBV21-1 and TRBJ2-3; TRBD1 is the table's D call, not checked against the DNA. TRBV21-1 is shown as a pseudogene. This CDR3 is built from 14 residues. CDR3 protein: CAGSIQGYTDTQYF. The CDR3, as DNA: TGTGCCGGCAGTATACAGGGTTACACAGATACGCAGTATTTT.

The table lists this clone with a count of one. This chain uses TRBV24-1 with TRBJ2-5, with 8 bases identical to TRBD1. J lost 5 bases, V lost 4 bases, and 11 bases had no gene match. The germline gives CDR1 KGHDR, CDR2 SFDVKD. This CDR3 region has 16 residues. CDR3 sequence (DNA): TGTGCCACCAGTGACCGTGAAACAGGGGGTGGGGAGACCCAGTACTTC. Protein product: CATSDRETGGGETQYF.

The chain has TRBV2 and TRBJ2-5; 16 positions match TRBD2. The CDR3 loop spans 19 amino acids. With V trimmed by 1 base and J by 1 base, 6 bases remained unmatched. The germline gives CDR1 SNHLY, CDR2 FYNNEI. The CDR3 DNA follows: TGTGCCAGCAGTGAAGGTGGGACTAGCGGGGGGGCTGGCCAAGAGACCCAGTACTTC. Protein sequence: CASSEGGTSGGAGQETQYF.

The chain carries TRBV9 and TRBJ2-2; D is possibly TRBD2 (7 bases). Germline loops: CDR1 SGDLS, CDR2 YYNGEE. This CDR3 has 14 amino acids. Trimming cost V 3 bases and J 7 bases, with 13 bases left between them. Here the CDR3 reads CASSERGGGGELFF. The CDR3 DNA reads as TGTGCCAGCAGCGAGCGAGGGGGGGGCGGGGAGCTGTTTTTT.

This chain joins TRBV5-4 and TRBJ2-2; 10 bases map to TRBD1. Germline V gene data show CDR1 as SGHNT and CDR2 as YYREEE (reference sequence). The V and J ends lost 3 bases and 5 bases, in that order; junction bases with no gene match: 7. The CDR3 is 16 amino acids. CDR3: CASSSAGTGETGELFF. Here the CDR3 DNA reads TGTGCCAGCAGCTCGGCCGGGACAGGGGAAACCGGGGAGCTGTTTTTT.

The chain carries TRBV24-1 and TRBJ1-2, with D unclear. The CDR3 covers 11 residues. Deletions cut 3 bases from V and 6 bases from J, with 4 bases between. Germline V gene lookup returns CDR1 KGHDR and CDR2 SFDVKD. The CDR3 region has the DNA TGTGCCACCAGTGATCAGAATGGCTACACCTTC. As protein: CATSDQNGYTF.

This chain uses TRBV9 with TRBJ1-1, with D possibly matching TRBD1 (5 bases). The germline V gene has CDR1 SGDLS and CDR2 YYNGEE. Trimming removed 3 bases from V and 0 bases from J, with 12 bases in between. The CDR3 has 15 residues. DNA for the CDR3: TGTGCCAGCAGCGCCCTTGGGGGGGTGAACACTGAAGCTTTCTTT. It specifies CASSALGGVNTEAFF.

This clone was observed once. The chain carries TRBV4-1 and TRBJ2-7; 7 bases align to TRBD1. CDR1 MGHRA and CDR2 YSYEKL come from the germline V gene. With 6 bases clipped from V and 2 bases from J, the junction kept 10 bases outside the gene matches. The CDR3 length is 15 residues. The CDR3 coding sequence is TGCGCCAGCAGATCCAGCTTCACAGGGGCCTACGAGCAGTACTTC. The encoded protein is CASRSSFTGAYEQYF.

The CDR3 bases are TGCAGTGGAACCGGGAGAACCGAGCAGTACTTC. It specifies CSGTGRTEQYF. V gene TRBV20-1 combines with J gene TRBJ2-7; D perhaps matches TRBD2 (6 bases). The CDR3 contains 11 residues. Germline-derived CDR1 and CDR2 are DFQATT and SNEGSKA (reference sequence). Trimming cost V 7 bases and J 6 bases, with 13 bases left between them.